Described below is a single T cell receptor beta chain sequence and its context. Its antigen is currently unknown. These data originate in a study of identifying expanded T cells in peripheral blood. Trimming took 3 bases from V and 1 from J, leaving 10 bases between them. Germline V lookup: CDR1 MNHEY, CDR2 SVGAGI. The CDR3 runs 14 residues. Clones were sequenced by immunoSEQ multiplex PCR, and TCRdb holds only the in-frame ones, with some missing. The table records tens of thousands of clones, approximately 88% of them present only once. Study observations and caveats: Clone count variance between approximately two-week samples rose with total template count.

The sequence came from a person aged 18 to 70 in good health. The chain has TRBV6-5 and TRBJ2-7, with D tentatively TRBD1 or TRBD2 (5 bases each). Sequenced material: blood. The chain's CDR3 is CASSYGTASYEQYF. The CDR3 bases are TGTGCCAGCAGTTATGGGACGGCTTCCTACGAGCAGTACTTC.